This paragraph reports one TCR beta chain. This receptor's antigen is unknown. No much larger clone is present one base from it, and per-base qualities are unavailable. Healthy HIV-negative adults with no recently reported acute infections or vaccinations were included as donors. Every donor was a Caucasian adult living in Nashville, Tennessee, USA. Magnetic negative selection was used to enrich CD4+ T cells, after which naive cells were positively selected on CD45RA and the negative fraction became the memory subset. Blood was collected by leukapheresis, and PBMCs were isolated by Ficoll-Histopaque density gradient centrifugation and then cryopreserved in liquid nitrogen vapor phase. Analytical flow cytometry was used to check the purity and quantity of each magnetically sorted T cell population. From each sorted fraction, genomic DNA was isolated and quantified by UV absorbance on a Nanodrop 2000c.

Trimming takes 6 bases off V and 2 bases off J; junction bases not matched to a gene: 10. In the germline V gene, CDR1 corresponds to SGHTA and CDR2 to FQGNSA. Spanning cysteine to phenylalanine, the CDR3 consists of 16 amino acids. The DNA shown is the 48-base CDR3, in frame from base 1. This sample was included in a study of shared clonotypes between healthy human individuals (dated by TCRdb to 2018 to 2021). General notes on the study: Three men and a couple of women, aged 18 to 49 years, made up the cohort. For each donor, CD4 naive and CD4 memory were each given three plates, CD8 naive was given two plates, and CD8 memory was given one plate. To estimate repertoire size and how much clonotype sharing occurs between individuals, the study deeply sequenced the blood TCR repertoires of roughly 5 healthy adults. To increase sequencing depth and limit assay-specific biases, different laboratories used diverse techniques to prepare libraries and sequence TCR repertoires. Each donor's leukapheresis produced roughly between roughly 0.85 and 10 billion PBMCs.

Results the study describes overall, beyond this receptor: Even with the large sequencing depth, rarefaction of the sorted-subset datasets indicated that sequencing was incomplete. Because the study included only a small number of donors, the genetic and exposure-history diversity represented was limited. Based on pairwise subsampling, the degree of clonotype sharing among donors was expected to be affected by sequencing depth. Compared with non-shared clonotypes, clonotypes shared by all four sorted-subset donors had higher generation probabilities. Only blood was sampled, and tissue TCR repertoires likely differ from those in blood. About 5% of naive CD4, 3.5% of naive CD8, 2.3% of memory CD4, and about 0.4% of memory CD8 clonotypes were shared across four donors. Naive subsets generally had larger estimated clonotype richness than memory subsets did.

Using the deep immunoSEQ assay, TCR CDR3 regions were amplified from genomic DNA by multiplex PCR. Extracted genomic DNA from each cell subset was spread evenly across all wells of several immunoSEQ 96-well plates, with each plate serving as a replicate. For sorted subsets, around 200 ng genomic DNA, equal to about 30,000 T cell genomes, was loaded into each replicate PCR. Purified libraries were measured with a Qubit 3.0 fluorometer, size-checked on a Bioanalyzer 2100, and measured again with the KAPA Library Quantification kit. Each immunoSEQ 96-well plate was sequenced on its own single-read 150-cycle Illumina NextSeq 550 flow cell. Per the original workflow: Because the immunoSEQ output included only junctional sequences and no quality scores, the filtering could not be the same as the filtering used for full-length reads. To assign V/J genes and CDR3, sequences were annotated using PyIR, a Python wrapper for IgBLAST v1.9, with IMGT germline references. Reads were removed for weak V/J assignments (E-value above 1e-6), missing CDR3, stop codons, out-of-frame junctions, or ambiguous translated residues. A V3J clonotype was defined by an identical inferred V gene, J gene, and CDR3 amino acid sequence. Percentage overlap between repertoires was computed as shared unique clonotypes divided by the size of the smaller repertoire. Repertoire richness was assessed with RTK rarefaction, the Chao1 estimator, and Recon v2.1 estimates of unobserved clonotypes. Generation probabilities were computed with OLGA for all TCRbeta clonotypes obtained by the gDNA method from several donors. TCRdb retrieved this table from immuneACCESS and kept in-frame rearrangements only. Not all clones are present; in checked studies, unresolved V genes account for under half, and no reason is known for the remainder. The DNA was the basis for D and trimming; V, J and clone size are from that table. Recorded for this sample are more than 1,200,000 clones; less than 99% of them occurred a single time. In total, the top ten clones hold 0.36% of the sample.

Sequenced sample: naive CD4+ T cells sorted from blood. The cell subset or site label for this specimen denotes: CD45RA+ positively selected. The TCR originated in a man aged 25 to 40 in good health. Recombination connected TRBV7-2 to TRBJ2-3, with 8 bases matching TRBD2. The CDR3 region reads CASRHKLLAVTDTQYF. The DNA sequence reads TGTGCCAGCAGACACAAGCTACTAGCGGTCACAGATACGCAGTATTTT.